The rows below give T cell receptor beta chains drawn from one sample of a study of T cells in Graves' hyperthyroidism and ophthalmopathy. TCRdb ran MiXCR on the multiplex PCR reads and lists one entry per CDR3 protein. The data hold over 700,000 distinct CDR3 sequences, with over 35% observed a single time. The source material was blood. These receptors all come from a man between 18 and 35 years old with Graves' hyperthyroidism. The conserved cysteine and the conserved F or W are not part of the CDR3 here. Fields, in order: D gene, V gene, J gene, CDR3 protein. The D gene is left open where the match is weak.

>NA|TRBV20-1|TRBJ2-5
SARVRYGDWETQY
>TRBD1|TRBV12-3/TRBV12-4|TRBJ1-2
ASSVPGQGYT
>TRBD1|TRBV20-1|TRBJ2-5
SARDSNRGRQPQY
>NA|TRBV7-2|TRBJ1-3
ASSLAQGDSGNTIY
>NA|TRBV6-6|TRBJ1-6
ASSYRTAENSPLH
>NA|TRBV3-1|TRBJ2-5
ASSSPAVYQETQY
>TRBD1|TRBV7-6|TRBJ2-2
ASSFGQGTGELF
>NA|TRBV5-6|TRBJ1-5
ASSLTRGQPQH
>NA|TRBV7-2|TRBJ1-1
ASSPKRGNTEAF
>TRBD1|TRBV15|TRBJ1-3
ATSRGRTGGYSGNTIY
>TRBD2|TRBV12-3/TRBV12-4|TRBJ2-5
ASSTSGTSGYQETQY
>TRBD2|TRBV7-8|TRBJ2-7
ASSITAGGSSYEQY
>TRBD2|TRBV29-1|TRBJ2-7
SVEAGSGRSAYEQY
>NA|TRBV29-1|TRBJ2-7
SVEGTDNYEQY
>NA|TRBV7-4|TRBJ1-1
ASSLDWAGYTEAF
>NA|TRBV29-1|TRBJ2-7
SVLTGFYEQY
>TRBD1|TRBV11-2|TRBJ1-6
ASSPLGQQRSPLH
>NA|TRBV5-6|TRBJ2-5
ASSQDQSDETQY
>NA|TRBV12-3/TRBV12-4|TRBJ1-1
VSYSGMNTEAF
>TRBD1|TRBV19|TRBJ2-7
ASSMGQGFDEQY
>NA|TRBV14|TRBJ2-7
ASSHYGRTYEQY
>NA|TRBV6-5|TRBJ1-5
ASSAGTAWPQH
>TRBD1|TRBV7-9|TRBJ1-6
ASSPGQGPVNSPLH
>NA|TRBV11-2|TRBJ1-1
ASSFWDRRGTEAF
>NA|TRBV6-5|TRBJ1-5
ASSEVGRVNQH
>NA|TRBV20-1|TRBJ2-7
SARAEDSYEQY
>NA|TRBV24-1|TRBJ1-2
ASSSTREGYGYT
>NA|TRBV12-3/TRBV12-4|TRBJ1-1
ASRLGRAGTEAF
>NA|TRBV29-1|NA
SLVLVGVNEQF
>NA|TRBV7-8|TRBJ2-7
ASLPGLSLYEQY
>NA|TRBV9|TRBJ1-2
ASSSFGGAQGYT
>NA|TRBV6-5|TRBJ2-5
ASSFARGGLETQY
>TRBD1|TRBV7-6|TRBJ1-1
ASSFNRGGTEAF
>NA|TRBV6-5|TRBJ1-5
ASSHRDPGDPGPQH
>NA|TRBV6-5|TRBJ1-4
ASSYSGIANEKLF
>TRBD1|TRBV2|TRBJ2-7
ASRDRDSYEQY
>NA|TRBV10-2|TRBJ2-2
ASIDTNTGELF
>NA|TRBV13|TRBJ1-2
ASSNVGGYT
>NA|TRBV7-2|TRBJ2-7
AGRTGAVNN
>NA|TRBV24-1|TRBJ1-5
ATSEVLTYDQPQH
>NA|TRBV6-1|TRBJ1-1
ASRPSLVTEAF
>NA|TRBV20-1|TRBJ1-1
SAWRGGYTEAF
>NA|TRBV7-2|TRBJ2-7
ASSSPRAARYEQY
>NA|TRBV20-1|TRBJ1-5
SARDPRGGETQH
>NA|TRBV12-3/TRBV12-4|TRBJ1-2
ASSSPGTLIEDGYT
>TRBD1|TRBV9|TRBJ1-2
ASSVDGTGAYGYT
>NA|TRBV9|TRBJ2-2
ASSSTDRNTGELF
>NA|TRBV29-1|TRBJ2-2
SVDKNTGELF
>NA|TRBV19|TRBJ1-1
ASSTLGGTNTEAF
>NA|TRBV24-1|TRBJ2-5
ASSPPLSETQY
>NA|TRBV11-2|TRBJ2-7
ASTIRGFTYEQY
>TRBD2|TRBV9|TRBJ2-5
ASNRLAGESETQY
>TRBD2|TRBV7-3|TRBJ2-5
ASSSRTRRRQETQY
>NA|TRBV5-4|TRBJ1-2
ASSSRAGGYT
>NA|TRBV12-3/TRBV12-4|TRBJ1-1
ASSYPTGMNTEAF